The TCR beta chain under discussion was sequenced for a study of identical twins (dated by TCRdb to 2016 to 2018). As for the study more broadly: To test whether fetal clonotypes persist, this study deep-sequenced TCR alpha and beta repertoires from monozygotic twins, from unrelated adults of various ages, and from cord blood. To rule out contamination, the twin experiments were replicated at different times with different library preparation protocols. Paper-wide results and their limitations: Conclusions relied on cross-sectional statistical analysis, since the same donors could not be followed over many years. Compared with coincidental sharing between unrelated individuals, out-of-frame TCR alpha sequences shared between twins had an excess of sequences with low generation probability. Invariant T cells such as MAIT and iNKT could partly confound zero-insertion analyses, though diverse VJ usage argued against this for most clonotypes. Fewer insertions were carried by abundant cord blood beta clonotypes, a similar but weaker trend appeared in young adult naive repertoires, and no such trend appeared in memory repertoires. The excess sharing between twins in beta out-of-frame sequences was weaker because fewer shared sequences reduced the signal-to-noise ratio. Recombination models systematically underestimated out-of-frame TCR alpha sharing in monozygotic twins but agreed with sharing between unrelated individuals.

Looking up the germline V gene yields CDR1 SQVTM and CDR2 ANQGSEA. Its CDR3 holds 15 amino acids, cysteine through phenylalanine. The read is trimmed to its CDR3 DNA, 45 bases read in frame from base 1. Unmatched junction bases come to 8, with V trimmed by 2 bases and J by 5 bases. Only healthy Caucasian donors were included. The twin cohort consisted of three pairs of female monozygotic twins, all aged about 18 to 30 years. Peripheral blood mononuclear cells were used as the source from which RNA for TCR libraries was isolated. Library method: 5' RACE. Sequencer: Illumina HiSeq 2000. Template switching added a universal primer binding site, and the final cDNA carried a unique molecular identifier that allowed TCR cDNA molecules to be counted accurately. First-strand cDNA for TCR alpha and beta chains was synthesized from specific primers in the conserved constant-segment region. To control for contamination, each cDNA library was double barcoded with a SMART-Mk sample barcode plus Illumina barcodes. TruSeq adapter sequences along with Illumina sample barcodes were introduced in two successive PCR steps. The Illumina HiSeq platform was used with custom primers to sequence TCR alpha and beta cDNA libraries. The authors' analysis ran thus. Unique molecular identifiers were extracted from raw reads with MiGEC, and CDR3 positions were determined with MiXCR. For each individual, recombination models were inferred using an EM algorithm with the repgenHMM and IGoR tools. The tcR package in R was used for shared clonotype analysis, with sharing normalized by the product of cloneset sizes. Out-of-frame nonproductive sequences were analyzed to study raw recombination free of thymic and clonal selection effects. TCRdb itself trimmed the public reads at Q25 with fastp, ran MiXCR and retained productive beta chains. CDR3 protein sequences are deduplicated, and each keeps its most common genes and DNA. These V and J calls derive from TCRdb rather than the authors' analysis. Recorded for this sample are 700,000 or so distinct CDR3 sequences; around 20% of them occurred a single time. The top ten hold roughly 4% of the sample.

Note on this clonotype: This receptor's antigen is unknown. The record has no base qualities; no much larger clone is one base away.

These records were also assigned to another study, of T cells expressing NK-cell markers. From the second report: Three sorted T-cell subsets (CD3+CD56+NKG2C+, CD3+CD56+NKG2C- and CD3+CD56-NKG2C+) from eight donors had their TCR beta-chain repertoires profiled. Among the eight sequenced donors, only one was HCMV-seronegative, while the other seven were HCMV-seropositive. To restrict sorting to alphabetaTCR-expressing T cells, an anti-gammadeltaTCR antibody was added in several experiments. For roughly 6 donors, the dominant CD3+CD56+NKG2C+ clonotypes were among the top 10 CD8+ clonotypes and accounted for roughly 1.0-8% of CD8+ T cells. Those dominant clonotypes were again the most abundant among CD3+CD56-NKG2C+ cells in a handful of donors, at about 25-65%. Whether the expanded NKG2C-expressing T cell clones were specific for HCMV antigens was left unclear. All eight donors whose samples were sequenced were randomly selected healthy volunteers, three of them men and five women. A commercial ELISA kit detecting HCMV-specific IgG in serum was used to determine HCMV serostatus. Bulk peripheral blood T-cell repertoires were additionally sequenced from unsorted PBMC for over five donors. MIGEC was used to demultiplex reads and group the reads by UMI, and MiTCR was used to assemble and quantify clonotypes. To remove erroneous sequences, TCR cDNA sequences were retained only when supported by two or more reads. The tcR package was used for downstream repertoire analysis, with clonotypes matched between fractions based on CDR3 nucleotide sequence plus V segment. Antigen specificity was annotated against VDJdb with VDJmatch, allowing one amino acid substitution in CDR3.

Sequences were obtained from PBMCs. Rearrangement joined TRBV29-1 to TRBJ2-3, and TRBD2 matches 9 of the central bases. The TCR comes from a woman under 30 in good health. The CDR3 protein sequence reads: CSVELAGLGVDTQYF. The DNA is TGCAGCGTTGAACTAGCGGGGTTAGGGGTAGATACGCAGTATTTT.